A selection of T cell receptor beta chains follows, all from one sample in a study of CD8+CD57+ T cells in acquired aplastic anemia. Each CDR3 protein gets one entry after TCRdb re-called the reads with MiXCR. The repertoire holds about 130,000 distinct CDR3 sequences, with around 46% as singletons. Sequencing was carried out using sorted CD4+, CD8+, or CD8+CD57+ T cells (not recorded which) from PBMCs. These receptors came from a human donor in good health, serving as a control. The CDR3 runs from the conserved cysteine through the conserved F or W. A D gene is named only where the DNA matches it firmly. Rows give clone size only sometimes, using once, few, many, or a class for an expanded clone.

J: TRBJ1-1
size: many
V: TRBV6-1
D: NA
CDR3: CASKGNTEAFF
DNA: TGTGCCAGCAAAGGGAACACTGAAGCTTTCTTT

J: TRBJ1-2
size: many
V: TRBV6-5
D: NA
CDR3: CASSYRQNYGYTF
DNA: TGTGCCAGCAGTTATAGGCAGAACTATGGCTACACCTTC

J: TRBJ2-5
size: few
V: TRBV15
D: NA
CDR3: CATSRETSQETQYF
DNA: TGTGCCACCAGCAGAGAGACGAGTCAAGAGACCCAGTACTTC

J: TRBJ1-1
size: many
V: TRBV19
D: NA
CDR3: CASISAARETEAFF
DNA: TGTGCCAGTATATCGGCAGCCAGGGAGACTGAAGCTTTCTTT

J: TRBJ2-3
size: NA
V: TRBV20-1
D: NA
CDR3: CSASRGAEQYF
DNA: TGCAGTGCTAGTAGGGGAGCCGAGCAGTATTTT

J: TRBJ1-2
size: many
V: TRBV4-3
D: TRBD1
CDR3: CASSNTHRDRDYGYTF
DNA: TGCGCCAGCAGCAACACACACCGGGACAGGGACTATGGCTACACCTTC

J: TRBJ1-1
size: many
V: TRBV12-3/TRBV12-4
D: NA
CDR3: CASRRRVTEAFF
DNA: TGTGCCAGCAGGCGCAGGGTAACTGAAGCTTTCTTT

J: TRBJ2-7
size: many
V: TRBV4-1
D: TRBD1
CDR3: CASSQDDRGLYEQYF
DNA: TGCGCCAGCAGCCAAGATGACAGGGGGCTCTACGAGCAGTACTTC

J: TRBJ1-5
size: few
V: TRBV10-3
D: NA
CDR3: CAISERSSGHQPQHF
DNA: TGTGCCATCAGTGAACGCAGTTCGGGGCATCAGCCCCAGCATTTT

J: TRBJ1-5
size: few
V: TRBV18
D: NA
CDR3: CASSRGLAGYRAQHF
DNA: TGTGCCAGCTCACGAGGACTAGCGGGGTATCGGGCCCAGCATTTT

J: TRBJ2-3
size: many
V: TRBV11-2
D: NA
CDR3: CASSPPRGGGTTDTQYF
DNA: TGTGCCAGCAGCCCCCCCCGGGGAGGGGGGACCACAGATACGCAGTATTTT

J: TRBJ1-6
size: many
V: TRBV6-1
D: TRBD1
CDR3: CAADRGNNSPLHF
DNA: TGTGCCGCAGACAGGGGGAATAATTCACCCCTCCACTTT

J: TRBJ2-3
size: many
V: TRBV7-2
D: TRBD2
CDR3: CASSQGLAGGADTQYF
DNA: TGTGCCAGCAGCCAGGGACTAGCGGGGGGCGCAGATACGCAGTATTTT

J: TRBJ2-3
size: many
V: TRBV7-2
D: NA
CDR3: CASSLGTPPTDTQYF
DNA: TGTGCCAGCAGCTTGGGGACTCCTCCTACAGATACGCAGTATTTT

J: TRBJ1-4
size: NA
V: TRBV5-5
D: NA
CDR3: CASSFSPDRLNEKLFF
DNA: TGTGCCAGCAGCTTTTCCCCCGACAGACTTAATGAAAAACTGTTTTTT

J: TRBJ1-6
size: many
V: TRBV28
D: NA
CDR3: CASSSVWDNDHF
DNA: TGTGCCAGCAGTTCCGTATGGGATAATGACCACTTT

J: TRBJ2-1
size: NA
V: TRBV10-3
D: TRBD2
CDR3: CAISDSGGGYNEQFF
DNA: TGTGCCATCAGTGATAGCGGGGGAGGCTACAATGAGCAGTTCTTC

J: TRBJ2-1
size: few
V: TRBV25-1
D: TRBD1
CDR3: CASSGRGLSYNEQFF
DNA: TGTGCCAGCAGTGGCAGGGGGCTGTCCTACAATGAGCAGTTCTTC

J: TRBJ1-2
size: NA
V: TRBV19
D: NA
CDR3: CASSIANYGYTF
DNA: TGTGCCAGTAGTATAGCCAATTATGGCTACACCTTC